The next 9 T cell receptor beta chains were all read from a single sample in a study of blood T cells in healthy people across ages. Alongside a J-beta primer mix, a sample-barcoded 5' primer served in a second PCR lasting about 7 to 12 cycles. TCRdb analysed the 5' RACE reads with MiXCR anew, one entry per CDR3 protein. The sample lists about 1.4 million distinct CDR3 sequences; roughly 64% were seen once. Specimen: blood. The receptors here all came from a man aged 18 to 35 in good health.

The gene calls are TRBV3-1 and TRBJ1-2; no reliable D call. In germline, CDR1 is LGHDT, CDR2 YNNKEL (reference sequence). This CDR3 comprises 12 residues. V shed 3 bases and J shed 7 bases, with 9 bases lying between them. CDR3 amino acids: CASSQEESGYTF. The CDR3 DNA sequence: TGTGCCAGCAGCCAGGAGGAGAGTGGCTACACCTTC.

The chain recombines TRBV27 with TRBJ1-3; D remains ambiguous. Germline V gene data show CDR1 as MNHEY and CDR2 as SMNVEV (reference sequence). This CDR3 region has 15 residues. V lost 2 bases to trimming and J lost 0 bases, with 8 bases between them. The CDR3: CASSLNINSGNTIYF. Written as DNA, the CDR3 is TGTGCCAGCAGTTTAAACATAAACTCTGGAAACACCATATATTTT.

This sequence joins TRBV6-5 and TRBJ1-1; TRBD1 matches 12 bases. This CDR3 is built from 15 residues. With V trimmed by 4 bases and J by 2 bases, 2 bases remained unmatched. Germline V lookup: CDR1 MNHEY, CDR2 SVGAGI. CDR3 sequence (DNA): TGTGCCAGCAGTTCCGGGACAGGGGGCAACACTGAAGCTTTCTTT. It encodes CASSSGTGGNTEAFF.

The chain recombines TRBV10-3 with TRBJ1-2, with TRBD1 matching over 12 bases. Looked up from germline, CDR1 is ENHRY and CDR2 is SYGVKD. The CDR3 contains 16 residues. The junction had 7 bases not matched to a gene; V was cut back by 2 bases and J by 6 bases. This CDR3 reads CAISEGTGGASNGYTF. In DNA, the CDR3 is TGTGCCATCAGTGAGGGGACAGGGGGCGCTAGTAATGGCTACACCTTC.

The J gene is TRBJ2-7, the V gene TRBV6-5, with D uncertain. The CDR3 totals 14 residues. Trimming left V 0 bases short and J 0 bases short, with 6 bases between. In germline, CDR1 is MNHEY, CDR2 SVGAGI. The CDR3: CASSYSWDSYEQYF. CDR3 nucleotide sequence: TGTGCCAGCAGTTACTCGTGGGACTCCTACGAGCAGTACTTC.

The chain links TRBV5-6 to TRBJ2-7, with D perhaps matching TRBD2 (5 bases). The CDR3 contains 14 residues. V was pared by 2 bases and J by 7 bases, with 16 bases between. Per the germline V gene, CDR1 is SGHDT and CDR2 is YYEEEE. CDR3 coding DNA: TGTGCCAGCAGCTTCCCGCTAGCAAGTGGGGAGCAGTACTTC. It codes for CASSFPLASGEQYF.

This clonotype was detected only a few times. This chain joins TRBV4-1 and TRBJ1-1, with TRBD1 matching 10 bases. The CDR3 runs 15 residues. Germline values: CDR1 MGHRA, CDR2 YSYEKL. V was clipped by 9 bases and J by 5 bases; unmatched bases: 12. The CDR3 loop is CASRDWTGGGTEAFF. DNA of the CDR3: TGCGCCAGTCGGGATTGGACAGGGGGAGGGACTGAAGCTTTCTTT.

This clonotype occurred many times. The chain has TRBV7-2 and TRBJ1-5, with 7 bases lining up with TRBD1. This CDR3 has 14 amino acids. Germline CDR1 SGHTA, CDR2 FQGNSA. V was pared by 5 bases and J by 7 bases, with 8 bases of the junction left unmatched. The CDR3 region has the DNA TGTGCCAGCAGCCCAGACAGGGTTGGGCAGCCCCAGCATTTT. It translates to CASSPDRVGQPQHF.

The gene calls are TRBV6-5 and TRBJ2-7; D is possibly TRBD1 or TRBD2 (5 bases each). The DNA matches TRBJ2-5 better at its end, which makes the J call doubtful. The germline CDR1 and CDR2 sequences are MNHEY and SVGAGI. This CDR3 contains 16 residues. In DNA, the CDR3 is TGTGCCAGCAGGGGACCCGCCTGGGGTTCTAGGGAGACCCAGTACTTC. This translates into CASRGPAWGSRETQYF.